This T cell receptor beta chain appears in the sequencing data of a study of T cell repertoires in cytomegalovirus infection. Study context: Carrying CMV and the relevant HLA type showed in public TCR beta signatures. Points from the study as a whole: Summed frequency of shared TCR beta families picked out CMV carriers who also had the relevant HLA. Dominating the ex vivo response were HLA-C-restricted CMV-specific TCR beta clonotypes.

In TCRdb, the reads were re-called with MiXCR into one record per CDR3 protein. The sample shows approximately 500,000 distinct CDR3 sequences, around 11% of them seen only once. As regards this clonotype: Antigen specificity is unknown.

CDR3 size: 13 residues. V was shortened by 4 bases and J by 9 bases, with 13 bases between the two germline ends. The germline V gene has CDR1 KGHSH and CDR2 LQKENI. The sequenced sample was PBMCs. The chain carries TRBV18 and TRBJ2-1; TRBD2 is a possible D gene (6 bases). The sequence was obtained from a human donor in good health (CMV status not recorded). Some clones in this sample may be carry-over from other donors' samples. The CDR3 DNA follows: TGTGCCAGCTCACGGGCGGGGTTTGGTGAGCAGTTCTTC. This sequence encodes CASSRAGFGEQFF.